This entry concerns a single T cell receptor (beta chain). Sequenced by immunoSEQ multiplex PCR; TCRdb stores in-frame clones only, minus some. The sample comprises over 60,000 clones, 90% to 95% of which are singletons, and nearly 4.5% rests with the top ten. This entry belongs to a study of cytomegalovirus exposure and HLA in healthy donors. Trimming at V came to 4 bases and at J to 5 bases, leaving 14 bases not matched to a gene. This CDR3 is built from 17 residues. Germline V gene lookup returns CDR1 LGHNA and CDR2 YSLEER. The chain recombines TRBV4-3 with TRBJ2-1, with 7 bases fitting TRBD2. This TCR was sampled from a man younger than 35 in good health and CMV-seropositive. Material: PBMCs. The CDR3 nucleotides are TGCGCCAGCAGCCGCGAGACTAGCAGAGCTTACGACAATGAGCAGTTCTTC. Residues: CASSRETSRAYDNEQFF.